This record concerns one T cell receptor beta chain sequence. Participants were placed into cohorts based on the clinical history they reported. These data belong to a study of blood T cell repertoires in COVID-19. Repertoires were generated with immunoSEQ multiplex PCR, while TCRdb's copy carries only in-frame clones and drops some. Found here are some 130,000 clones, about 88% of them singletons; the top ten hold about 2.6%. The source material was PBMCs or T cells enriched from blood (not recorded which). This sequence was found in a middle-aged man with acute COVID-19.

The CDR3 DNA reads as TGTGCCAGCGGGATAGCGGGCGGGGACAATGAGCAGTTCTTC. It specifies CASGIAGGDNEQFF. V is TRBV28 and J is TRBJ2-1; 7 bases agree with TRBD2. Germline V CDR1 and CDR2: MDHEN, SYDVKM. V dropped 8 bases and J dropped 5; count of bases not matched to a gene: 9. The CDR3 has 14 residues.